The T cell receptor beta chain under discussion was sequenced for a study of blood T cell repertoires in COVID-19. Study-wide context: The United States, Italy and Spain provided the acute and convalescent COVID-19 samples. T cells, B-cell-depleted T cells, or PBMCs supplied cDNA or gDNA.

How the authors handled the data: Reference gene primers were amplified, and this amplification served to estimate nucleated cell counts. Sequencing was performed with immunoSEQ multiplex PCR; in TCRdb, only in-frame clones are kept and a portion is missing. V, J and clone size derive from that table, while D and trimming were established from the DNA sequence. The data show about 360,000 clones, with around 84% seen just once and under 1.2% held by the top ten. V shed 7 bases and J shed 1 base, with 11 bases lying between them. Germline assignment: CDR1 SQVTM and CDR2 ANQGSEA. CDR3 length: 12 residues.

The specimen sequenced was peripheral blood. The clonotype originates from a human donor with acute or convalescent COVID-19. The donor label of this sample is uncertain. The chain recombines TRBV29-1 with TRBJ2-7; D unresolved. CDR3 region: CSALTGSYEQYF. CDR3 nucleotides: TGCAGCGCGCTAACCGGGTCCTACGAGCAGTACTTC.